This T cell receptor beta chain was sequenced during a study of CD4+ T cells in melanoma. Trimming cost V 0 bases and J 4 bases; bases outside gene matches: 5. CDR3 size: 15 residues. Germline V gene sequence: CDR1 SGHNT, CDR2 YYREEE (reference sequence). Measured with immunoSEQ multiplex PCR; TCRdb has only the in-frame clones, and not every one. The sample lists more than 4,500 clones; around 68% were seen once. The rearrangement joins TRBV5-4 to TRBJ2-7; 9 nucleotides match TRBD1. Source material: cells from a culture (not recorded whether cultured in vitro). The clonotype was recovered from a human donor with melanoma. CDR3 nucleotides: TGTGCCAGCAGCTTGGGGGGGACAGGGAGGTACGAGCAGTACTTC. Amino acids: CASSLGGTGRYEQYF. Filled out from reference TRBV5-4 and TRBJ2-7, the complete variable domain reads ETGVTQSPTHLIKTRGQQVTLRCSSQSGHNTVSWYQQALGQGPQFIFQYYREEENGRGNFPPRFSGLQFPNYSSELNVNALELDDSALYLCASSLGGTGRYEQYFGPGTRLTVT.